This T cell receptor (beta chain) emerged from a study of blood T cell repertoires in COVID-19. Across the study: In each case, the material was cDNA or gDNA derived from T cells, B-cell-depleted T cells, or PBMCs.

The table lists this clone with a few counts. The V end was cut by 8 bases, the J end by 4 bases, with 14 bases between. Germline CDR1 reads MGHDK; CDR2 reads SYGVNS. CDR3 length: 13 residues. Source study methods: Reference gene primer amplification gave nucleated cell count estimates. Some clones are missing from TCRdb's copy, which holds only in-frame ones; the method was immunoSEQ multiplex PCR. D and trimming come from the DNA, and the V and J calls and clone size come from that table. Among about 300,000 clones listed, about 87% were seen once. The sample was peripheral blood. This chain links TRBV25-1 with TRBJ1-2; maybe TRBD1 (6 bases). The TCR comes from a man between 65 and 85 years old with acute or convalescent COVID-19. The CDR3 here is CASSPSRGYGYTF. The CDR3 DNA reads TGTGCCAGCTCTCCTAGCAGGGGCTATGGCTACACCTTC.